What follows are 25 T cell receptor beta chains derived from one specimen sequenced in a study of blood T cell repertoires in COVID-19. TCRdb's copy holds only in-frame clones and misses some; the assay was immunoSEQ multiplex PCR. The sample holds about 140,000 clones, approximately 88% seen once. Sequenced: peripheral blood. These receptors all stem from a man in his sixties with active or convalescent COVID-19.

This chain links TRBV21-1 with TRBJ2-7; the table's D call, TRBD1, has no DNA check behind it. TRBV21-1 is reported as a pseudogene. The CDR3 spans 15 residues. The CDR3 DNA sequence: TGTGCCAGCAGCAAAGTCGACAGGGGGCTCCACGAGCAGTACTTC. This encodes CASSKVDRGLHEQYF.

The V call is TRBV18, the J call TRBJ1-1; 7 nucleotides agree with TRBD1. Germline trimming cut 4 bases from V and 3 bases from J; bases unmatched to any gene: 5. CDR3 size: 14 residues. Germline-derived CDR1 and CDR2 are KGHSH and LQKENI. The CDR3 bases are TGTGCCAGCTCACGAGGACAGGAGGACACTGAAGCTTTCTTT. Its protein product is CASSRGQEDTEAFF.

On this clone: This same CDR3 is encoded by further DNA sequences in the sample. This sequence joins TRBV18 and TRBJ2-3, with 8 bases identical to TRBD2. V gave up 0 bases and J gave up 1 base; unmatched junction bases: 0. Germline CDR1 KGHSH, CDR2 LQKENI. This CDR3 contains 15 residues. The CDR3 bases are TGTGCCAGCTCACCACCGGGACTAGGCACAGATACGCAGTATTTT. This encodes CASSPPGLGTDTQYF.

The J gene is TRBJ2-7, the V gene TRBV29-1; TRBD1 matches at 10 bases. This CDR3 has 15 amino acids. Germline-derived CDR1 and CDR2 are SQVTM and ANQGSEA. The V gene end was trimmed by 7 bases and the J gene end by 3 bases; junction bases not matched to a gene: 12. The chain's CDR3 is CSAQGGQGFGYEQYF. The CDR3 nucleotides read TGCAGCGCTCAAGGGGGACAGGGGTTCGGCTACGAGCAGTACTTC.

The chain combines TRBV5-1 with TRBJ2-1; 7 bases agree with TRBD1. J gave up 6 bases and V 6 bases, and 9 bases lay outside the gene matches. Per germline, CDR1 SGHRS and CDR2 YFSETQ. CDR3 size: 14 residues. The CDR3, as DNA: TGCGCCAGCAAATTTCGACAGGGTATCAATGAGCAGTTCTTC. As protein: CASKFRQGINEQFF.

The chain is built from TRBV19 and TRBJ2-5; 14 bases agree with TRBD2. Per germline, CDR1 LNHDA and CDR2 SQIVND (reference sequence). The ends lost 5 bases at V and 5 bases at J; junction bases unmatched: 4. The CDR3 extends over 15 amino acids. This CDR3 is CASSPGLAGAETQYF. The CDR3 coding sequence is TGTGCCAGTAGTCCGGGACTAGCGGGGGCGGAGACCCAGTACTTC. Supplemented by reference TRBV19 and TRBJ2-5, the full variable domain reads DGGITQSPKYLFRKEGQNVTLSCEQNLNHDAMYWYRQDPGQGLRLIYYSQIVNDFQKGDIAEGYSVSREKKESFPLTVTSAQKNPTAFYLCASSPGLAGAETQYFGPGTRLLVL.

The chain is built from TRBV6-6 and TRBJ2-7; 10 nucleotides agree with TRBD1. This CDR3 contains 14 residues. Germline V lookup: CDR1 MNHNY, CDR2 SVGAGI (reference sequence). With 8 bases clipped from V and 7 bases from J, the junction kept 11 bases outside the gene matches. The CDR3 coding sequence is TGTGCCAGCTCGACCTCGGGACAGGGGCGGGAGCAGTACTTC. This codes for CASSTSGQGREQYF.

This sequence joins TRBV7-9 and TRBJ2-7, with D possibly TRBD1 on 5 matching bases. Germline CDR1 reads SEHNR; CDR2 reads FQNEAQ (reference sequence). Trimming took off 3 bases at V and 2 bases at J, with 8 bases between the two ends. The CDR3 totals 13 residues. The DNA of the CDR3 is TGTGCCAGCAGCTTTAAGGGGACCTACGAGCAGTACTTC. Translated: CASSFKGTYEQYF.

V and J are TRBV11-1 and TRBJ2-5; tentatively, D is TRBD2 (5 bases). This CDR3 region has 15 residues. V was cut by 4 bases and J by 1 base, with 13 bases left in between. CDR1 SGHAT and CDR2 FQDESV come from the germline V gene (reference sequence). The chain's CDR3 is CASSYRPGLQETQYF. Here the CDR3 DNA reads TGTGCCAGCAGCTACAGACCCGGACTCCAAGAGACCCAGTACTTC.

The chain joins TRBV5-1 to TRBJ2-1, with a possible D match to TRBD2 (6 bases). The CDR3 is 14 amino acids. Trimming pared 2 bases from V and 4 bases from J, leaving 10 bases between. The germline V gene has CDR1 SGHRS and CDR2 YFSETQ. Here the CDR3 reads CASSFSGVYNEQFF. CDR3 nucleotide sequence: TGCGCCAGCAGCTTTTCGGGAGTTTACAATGAGCAGTTCTTC.

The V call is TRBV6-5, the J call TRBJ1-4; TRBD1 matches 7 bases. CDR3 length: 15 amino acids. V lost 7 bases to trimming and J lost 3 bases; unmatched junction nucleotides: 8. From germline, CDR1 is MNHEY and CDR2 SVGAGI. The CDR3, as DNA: TGTGCCAGCAAATCTACAGGGGCCCCTAATGAAAAACTGTTTTTT. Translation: CASKSTGAPNEKLFF.

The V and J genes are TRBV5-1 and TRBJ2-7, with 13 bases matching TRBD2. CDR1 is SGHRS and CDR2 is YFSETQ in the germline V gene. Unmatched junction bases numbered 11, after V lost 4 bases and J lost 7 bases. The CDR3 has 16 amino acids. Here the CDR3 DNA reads TGCGCCAGCAGCCTACCAGGACTAGCGGGAGTGCGGGAGCAGTACTTC. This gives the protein CASSLPGLAGVREQYF.

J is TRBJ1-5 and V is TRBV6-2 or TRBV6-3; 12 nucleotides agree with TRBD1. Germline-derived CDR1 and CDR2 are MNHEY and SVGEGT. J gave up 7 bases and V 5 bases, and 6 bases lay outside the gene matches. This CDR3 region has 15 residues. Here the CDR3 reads CASSPGTGGRQPQHF. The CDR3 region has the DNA TGTGCCAGCAGTCCCGGGACAGGGGGCCGGCAGCCCCAGCATTTT.

The CDR3 nucleotides are TGTGCCTGGAGTGTGGGCAGGACAACTAATGAAAAACTGTTTTTT. The encoded protein is CAWSVGRTTNEKLFF. This chain uses TRBV30 with TRBJ1-4; D is undetermined. V was shortened by 0 bases and J by 0 bases, with 8 bases between the two germline ends. CDR3 length equals 15 residues. The germline V gene has CDR1 GTSNPN and CDR2 SVGIG (reference sequence).

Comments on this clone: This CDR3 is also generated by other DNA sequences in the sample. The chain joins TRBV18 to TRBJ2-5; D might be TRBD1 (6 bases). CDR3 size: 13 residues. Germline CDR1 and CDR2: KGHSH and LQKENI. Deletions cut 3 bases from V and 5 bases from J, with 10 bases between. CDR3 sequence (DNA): TGTGCCAGCTCACCGGGCCAGGGGGAGACCCAGTACTTC. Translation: CASSPGQGETQYF.

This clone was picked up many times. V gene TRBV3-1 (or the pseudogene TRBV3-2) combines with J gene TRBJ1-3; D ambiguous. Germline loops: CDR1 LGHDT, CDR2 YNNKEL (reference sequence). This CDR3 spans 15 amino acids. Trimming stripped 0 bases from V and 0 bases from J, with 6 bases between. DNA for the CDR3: TGTGCCAGCAGCCAAGAGTCGCGCTCTGGAAACACCATATATTTT. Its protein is CASSQESRSGNTIYF.

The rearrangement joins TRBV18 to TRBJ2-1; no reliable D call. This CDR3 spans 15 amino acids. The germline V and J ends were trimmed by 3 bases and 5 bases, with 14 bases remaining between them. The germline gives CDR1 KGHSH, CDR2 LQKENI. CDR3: CASSPRRNADNEQFF. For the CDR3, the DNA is TGTGCCAGCTCACCGCGACGGAACGCGGACAATGAGCAGTTCTTC.

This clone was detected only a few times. CDR3 nucleotide sequence: TGCGCCAGCAGCCAAGTGGTAGCCTTGAATTCACCCCTCCACTTT. It specifies CASSQVVALNSPLHF. The J gene is TRBJ1-6, the V gene TRBV4-1; no definite D call. The V gene lost 1 base and the J gene lost 7 bases, with 11 bases spanning the gap. CDR1 is MGHRA, CDR2 YSYEKL, per germline. The CDR3 consists of 15 residues.

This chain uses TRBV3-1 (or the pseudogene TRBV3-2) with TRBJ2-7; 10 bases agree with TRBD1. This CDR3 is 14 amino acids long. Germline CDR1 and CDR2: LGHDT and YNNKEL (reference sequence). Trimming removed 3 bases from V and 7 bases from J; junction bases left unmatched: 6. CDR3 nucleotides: TGTGCCAGCAGCCAGAGGGACAGGGGCGGGGAGCAGTACTTC. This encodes CASSQRDRGGEQYF.

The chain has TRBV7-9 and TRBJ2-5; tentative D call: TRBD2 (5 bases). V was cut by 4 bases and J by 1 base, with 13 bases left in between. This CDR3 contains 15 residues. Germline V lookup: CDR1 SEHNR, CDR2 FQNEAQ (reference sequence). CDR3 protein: CASSYPASGQETQYF. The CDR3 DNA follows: TGTGCCAGCAGCTACCCCGCCAGCGGCCAAGAGACCCAGTACTTC.

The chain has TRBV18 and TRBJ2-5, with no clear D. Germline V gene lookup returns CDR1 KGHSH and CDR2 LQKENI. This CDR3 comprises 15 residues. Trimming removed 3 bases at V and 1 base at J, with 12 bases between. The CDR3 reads CASSPRAHSQETQYF. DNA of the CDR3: TGTGCCAGCTCACCGAGAGCTCATTCCCAAGAGACCCAGTACTTC.

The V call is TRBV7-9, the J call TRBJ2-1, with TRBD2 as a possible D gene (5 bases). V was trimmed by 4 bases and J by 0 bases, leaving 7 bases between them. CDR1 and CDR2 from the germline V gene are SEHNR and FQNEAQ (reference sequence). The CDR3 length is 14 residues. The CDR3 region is CASSSDYSYNEQFF. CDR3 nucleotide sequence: TGTGCCAGCAGCTCAGACTACTCCTACAATGAGCAGTTCTTC.

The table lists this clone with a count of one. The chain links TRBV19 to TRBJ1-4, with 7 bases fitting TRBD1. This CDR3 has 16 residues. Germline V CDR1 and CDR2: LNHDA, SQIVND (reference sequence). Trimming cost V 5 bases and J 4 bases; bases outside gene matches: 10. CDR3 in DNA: TGTGCCAGTAGTCCTTTCGGACAGGCCCATAATGAAAAACTGTTTTTT. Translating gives CASSPFGQAHNEKLFF.

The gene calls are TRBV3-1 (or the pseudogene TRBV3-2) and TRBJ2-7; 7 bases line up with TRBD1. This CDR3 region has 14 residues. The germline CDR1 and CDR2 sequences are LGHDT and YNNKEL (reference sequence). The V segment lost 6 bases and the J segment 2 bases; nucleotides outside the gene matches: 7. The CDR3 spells CASRKQGNPYEQYF. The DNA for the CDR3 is TGTGCCAGCAGGAAACAGGGGAACCCCTACGAGCAGTACTTC.

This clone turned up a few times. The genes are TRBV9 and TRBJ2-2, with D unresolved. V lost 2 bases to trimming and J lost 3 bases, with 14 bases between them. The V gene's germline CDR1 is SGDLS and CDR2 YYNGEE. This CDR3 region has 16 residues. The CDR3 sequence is CASSVLPGPHTGELFF. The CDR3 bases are TGTGCCAGCAGCGTCCTCCCCGGTCCACACACCGGGGAGCTGTTTTTT.